The next 22 T cell receptor beta chains were all read from a single sample in a study of Ad26.COV2.S vaccination and SARS-CoV-2 variants. Sample treatment: about 20 received Ad26.COV2.S at low or high dose, single or two shots; about 5 received placebo; per-sample allocation not given. Collection of the samples took place on day 63 after the first injection of vaccine or placebo. Assay: immunoSEQ multiplex PCR; the TCRdb copy retains only in-frame clones and omits some. Of about 400,000 clones in the sample, approximately 83% were seen once. Sequences were derived from peripheral blood, sampled in a trial of Ad26.COV2.S vaccine versus placebo. These receptor sequences come from a person aged 18-60 years who received the Ad26.COV2.S COVID-19 vaccine or a placebo.

V is TRBV12-3 or TRBV12-4 and J is TRBJ1-1; D possibly corresponds to TRBD1 (6 bases). Trimming left V 8 bases short and J 5 bases short, with 15 bases between. The CDR3 runs 13 residues. CDR3 amino acids: CASARQVGTEAFF. The CDR3 nucleotides are TGTGCCAGCGCCCGACAGGTCGGGACTGAAGCTTTCTTT.

The rearrangement uses TRBV6-5 and TRBJ1-1; D possibly corresponds to TRBD1 (6 bases). Per the germline V gene, CDR1 is MNHEY and CDR2 is SVGAGI. The CDR3 loop spans 16 amino acids. Deletions cut 0 bases from V and 0 bases from J, with 11 bases between. CDR3 loop: CASSYSAGEVNTEAFF. The CDR3 nucleotides read TGTGCCAGCAGTTACTCGGCAGGGGAAGTGAACACTGAAGCTTTCTTT.

The chain is built from TRBV7-9 and TRBJ2-1, with no clear D. The V gene's germline CDR1 is SEHNR and CDR2 FQNEAQ (reference sequence). The CDR3 covers 10 residues. V lost 10 bases to trimming and J lost 6 bases, with 7 bases between them. CDR3 sequence: CAILGNEQFF. CDR3 bases: TGTGCCATTCTGGGCAATGAGCAGTTCTTC.

In this sample, this clone turned up a few times. This chain joins TRBV2 and TRBJ1-1, with a possible D match to TRBD1 (5 bases). V was cut by 3 bases and J by 10 bases, with 15 bases left in between. The CDR3 has 13 amino acids. From germline, CDR1 is SNHLY and CDR2 FYNNEI. The CDR3 loop reads CASSEGAGRVAFF. The DNA for the CDR3 is TGTGCCAGCAGTGAGGGCGCAGGGCGGGTAGCTTTCTTT.

The gene calls are TRBV2 and TRBJ2-3; tentative D call: TRBD1 (6 bases). Looked up from germline, CDR1 is SNHLY and CDR2 is FYNNEI. Trimming removed 5 bases at V and 0 bases at J, with 9 bases between. The CDR3 is 14 residues long. The CDR3 DNA reads as TGTGCCAGCAGTACACAGGGTAGCACAGATACGCAGTATTTT. Protein product: CASSTQGSTDTQYF.

This clone was found a few times. The rearrangement joins TRBV2 to TRBJ1-1; a weak D match, TRBD1 (5 bases). The V gene lost 3 bases and the J gene lost 9 bases, with 14 bases spanning the gap. This CDR3 has 13 residues. CDR1 is SNHLY and CDR2 is FYNNEI in the germline V gene. The CDR3 DNA sequence: TGTGCCAGCAGTGAGGGGACCGGGACGAAAGCTTTCTTT. Its translation is CASSEGTGTKAFF.

This clone was seen a single time. The rearrangement joins TRBV6-5 to TRBJ2-2, with TRBD2 as a possible D gene (6 bases). This CDR3 has 16 amino acids. Germline lookup yields CDR1 MNHEY and CDR2 SVGAGI. Deletions cut 2 bases from V and 7 bases from J, with 17 bases between. CDR3 amino acids: CASSYRGRGEDGELFF. The CDR3, as DNA: TGTGCCAGCAGTTACAGAGGGAGAGGGGAGGACGGGGAGCTGTTTTTT.

The chain combines TRBV6-6 with TRBJ1-1; maybe TRBD1 (6 bases). V lost 4 bases and J 1 base, leaving 10 bases between the germline ends. Germline V lookup: CDR1 MNHNY, CDR2 SVGAGI (reference sequence). This CDR3 is 14 amino acids long. CDR3 sequence: CASSFRQANTEAFF. CDR3 nucleotides: TGTGCCAGCAGTTTCCGACAGGCGAACACTGAAGCTTTCTTT.

A few counts support this clone. The chain employs TRBV2 and TRBJ1-6; D call uncertain. With 3 bases removed from V and 3 bases from J, the gap between germline ends came to 15 bases. Germline V gene lookup returns CDR1 SNHLY and CDR2 FYNNEI. The CDR3 contains 17 residues. The CDR3 sequence is CASSEEGRVIYNSPLHF. As DNA, the CDR3 is TGTGCCAGCAGTGAGGAGGGTAGAGTTATCTATAATTCACCCCTCCACTTT.

The chain uses TRBV11-3 and TRBJ1-3, with D unresolved. The germline V gene has CDR1 SGHNT and CDR2 YENEEA. The CDR3 is 13 amino acids. Trimming cost V 3 bases and J 1 base, with 4 bases left between them. The DNA for the CDR3 is TGTGCCAGCAGCTTCCCTTCTGGAAACACCATATATTTT. Translation: CASSFPSGNTIYF.

The chain carries TRBV5-1 and TRBJ1-1; 7 bases match TRBD1. The length of the CDR3 is 14 residues. With V trimmed by 7 bases and J by 4 bases, 10 bases remained unmatched. Germline V gene data show CDR1 as SGHRS and CDR2 as YFSETQ. The CDR3 sequence: CASEGGQGVTEAFF. As DNA, the CDR3 is TGCGCCAGCGAGGGAGGGCAGGGGGTCACTGAAGCTTTCTTT.

This chain uses TRBV18 with TRBJ1-1, with D hard to call. The V gene lost 2 bases and the J gene lost 4 bases, with 17 bases spanning the gap. The CDR3 extends over 16 amino acids. CDR1 is KGHSH, CDR2 LQKENI, per germline. The chain's CDR3 is CASSPAPPAVSTEAFF. The CDR3 nucleotides read TGTGCCAGCTCACCAGCACCCCCGGCCGTCAGCACTGAAGCTTTCTTT.

The chain employs TRBV6-5 and TRBJ1-2; D is unresolved. Germline CDR1 MNHEY, CDR2 SVGAGI. The CDR3 spans 15 residues. Trimming stripped 6 bases from V and 3 bases from J, with 17 bases between. The CDR3 coding sequence is TGTGCCAGCAGCGCCGCCGGGCCCTTCGACTATGGCTACACCTTC. This sequence encodes CASSAAGPFDYGYTF.

The V gene is TRBV5-5, the J gene TRBJ2-1; 9 nucleotides align to TRBD2. The ends lost 6 bases at V and 6 bases at J; junction bases unmatched: 10. The CDR3 is 15 residues long. In germline, CDR1 is SGHKS, CDR2 YYEKEE (reference sequence). In DNA, the CDR3 is TGTGCCAGCACCCAGGGACTAGCATATTCCAATGAGCAGTTCTTC. Protein sequence: CASTQGLAYSNEQFF.

The J gene is TRBJ2-1, the V gene TRBV7-3; 9 bases match TRBD2. Germline CDR1 reads SGHTA; CDR2 reads FQGTGA. The length of the CDR3 is 15 residues. With V trimmed by 1 base and J by 5 bases, 3 bases remained unmatched. The CDR3, as DNA: TGTGCCAGCAGCTTAATTGCTAGCGGGAACAATGAGCAGTTCTTC. Its translation is CASSLIASGNNEQFF.

This clone was picked up one time. This rearrangement joins TRBV4-3 to TRBJ1-3, with D possibly being TRBD1 (5 bases). Germline CDR1 LGHNA, CDR2 YSLEER. V lost 4 bases and J lost 0, with 22 bases in between. The CDR3 totals 19 residues. This CDR3 is CASSPSPQGSGFSGNTIYF. CDR3 nucleotides: TGCGCCAGCAGCCCTTCACCGCAGGGCTCGGGCTTCTCTGGAAACACCATATATTTT.

The V call is TRBV13, the J call TRBJ2-6; D is uncertain. Germline V CDR1 and CDR2: PRHDT, FYEKMQ (reference sequence). The CDR3 covers 13 residues. Trimming pared 4 bases from V and 0 bases from J, leaving 1 base between. The CDR3 region is CASSSSGANVLTF. CDR3 DNA: TGTGCCAGCAGCTCCTCTGGGGCCAACGTCCTGACTTTC.

J is TRBJ1-6 and V is TRBV9; D call uncertain. This CDR3 has 13 residues. Germline CDR1 is SGDLS and CDR2 is YYNGEE. Trimming removed 0 bases at V and 6 bases at J, with 4 bases between. The CDR3 loop reads CASSVESNSPLHF. CDR3 bases: TGTGCCAGCAGCGTAGAAAGTAATTCACCCCTCCACTTT.

The chain couples TRBV6-5 to TRBJ1-1; 8 bases fit TRBD1. The CDR3 loop spans 13 amino acids. The J segment lost 11 bases and the V segment lost 4 bases, leaving 9 bases of the junction unmatched. Germline assignment: CDR1 MNHEY and CDR2 SVGAGI. The CDR3 protein is CASSLTGESVAFF. As DNA, the CDR3 is TGTGCCAGCAGTTTGACAGGGGAGTCGGTGGCTTTCTTT.

This chain connects TRBV4-1 to TRBJ2-7; possibly TRBD2 for D (5 bases). Germline CDR1 and CDR2: MGHRA and YSYEKL. This CDR3 is 16 amino acids long. The ends were cut back, 0 bases at V and 4 bases at J, with 16 bases in the middle. This CDR3 reads CASSQDPPRECYEQYF. The DNA of the CDR3 is TGCGCCAGCAGCCAAGATCCCCCGAGGGAGTGTTACGAGCAGTACTTC.

V usage is TRBV9 and J usage is TRBJ2-1, with 10 bases aligning to TRBD2. The CDR3 has 17 residues. J was trimmed by 2 bases and V by 0 bases; bases with no gene match: 5. The germline CDR1 and CDR2 sequences are SGDLS and YYNGEE. CDR3 nucleotides: TGTGCCAGCAGCGTAGGAACGAGCGGGGGGGCCTACAATGAGCAGTTCTTC. The encoded protein is CASSVGTSGGAYNEQFF.

The J gene is TRBJ1-6, the V gene TRBV7-9; D gene unclear. In germline, CDR1 is SEHNR, CDR2 FQNEAQ (reference sequence). Between the trimmed V and J ends, which lost 5 bases and 9 bases, there was a span of 14 bases. The CDR3 consists of 14 residues. CDR3 in amino acids: CASSPEAESSPLHF. Written as DNA, the CDR3 is TGTGCCAGCAGCCCCGAAGCGGAGAGTTCACCCCTCCACTTT.